These T cell receptor beta chains were read from a single sample in a study of shared clonotypes between healthy human individuals. Method: immunoSEQ multiplex PCR; TCRdb's copy keeps in-frame clones and lacks some. Of roughly 2.4 million clones listed, around 95% are singletons. The sequenced sample was naive CD4+ T cells sorted from blood. These receptor sequences come from a young man in good health. Each CDR3 is given with its conserved first and last residue. The D gene is left open where the match is weak. Some rows have no size entry. The others give once, few or many, or a class for an expanded clone.

CDR3 DNA | CDR3 protein | V gene | D gene | clone size | J gene
TGTGCCAGCGGCCGAGCGGCCAACGCCAATGAGCAGTTCTTC | CASGRAANANEQFF | TRBV6-5 | - | - | TRBJ2-1
TGTGCCTGGAGTGTACTGACAGGGGGTCGCCCCAACGAGCAGTACTTC | CAWSVLTGGRPNEQYF | TRBV30 | TRBD1 | - | TRBJ2-7
TGTGCCAGCAGCCGAGGTCAGCAGTTTAATTCACCCCTCCACTTT | CASSRGQQFNSPLHF | TRBV6-1 | - | - | TRBJ1-6
TGTGCCAGCAGCTTGTGGGGGGGTTCGCGGAATGGCTACACCTTC | CASSLWGGSRNGYTF | TRBV5-4 | - | - | TRBJ1-2
TGTGCCTGCCATCGGGACACAAATGAAAAACTGTTTTTT | CACHRDTNEKLFF | TRBV30 | - | - | TRBJ1-4
TGCGCCAGCAGAAGAGGGCGGGACAGGTCCTACGAGCAGTACTTC | CASRRGRDRSYEQYF | TRBV10-2 | TRBD1 | once | TRBJ2-7
TGCAGCGCTGGGATGAACACCGGGGAGCTGTTTTTT | CSAGMNTGELFF | TRBV29-1 | - | - | TRBJ2-2
TGTGCCATCAGGCCCGGGATGTCAGGAAACACCATATATTTT | CAIRPGMSGNTIYF | TRBV10-3 | - | - | TRBJ1-3
TGTGCCAGCTCACTCGGACAGGGGAGGACTAACGAGCAGTACTTC | CASSLGQGRTNEQYF | TRBV18 | TRBD1 | once | TRBJ2-7
TGTGCCAGCAGTAGGACTAGCGGCCCCTACGAGCAGTACTTC | CASSRTSGPYEQYF | TRBV6-5 | TRBD2 | - | TRBJ2-7
TGTGCCAGCAATGGACAGGTCGGGAAGACCCAGTACTTC | CASNGQVGKTQYF | TRBV6-1 | TRBD1 | - | TRBJ2-5
TGCGCCAGCAGCCAAGATGGGGGTGGCAATCAGCCCCAGCATTTT | CASSQDGGGNQPQHF | TRBV4-1 | - | - | TRBJ1-5
TGTGCCAGCAGCTTGAGTAATCAGGGGGCCTACGAGCAGTACTTC | CASSLSNQGAYEQYF | TRBV5-4 | TRBD1 | once | TRBJ2-7
TGTGCCAGCATGCGCGGGGTTAGCACAGATACGCAGTATTTT | CASMRGVSTDTQYF | TRBV6-5 | - | - | TRBJ2-3
TGTGCCAGCAGCCTCCAGACCAGGGAAGGAGCTTTCTTT | CASSLQTREGAFF | TRBV2 | - | - | TRBJ1-1
TGTGCCAGCAGCCCCGAGATCCCGAATTCACCCCTCCACTTT | CASSPEIPNSPLHF | TRBV7-9 | - | few | TRBJ1-6
TGTGCCAGCAGTTTGGCAGGGCGTCAAAGCTACACCTTC | CASSLAGRQSYTF | TRBV27 | - | - | TRBJ1-2
TGTGCCAGCGGGGACCGGGACCCTGAAAAACTGTTTTTT | CASGDRDPEKLFF | TRBV9 | - | - | TRBJ1-4
TGTGCCACCCGGGGGGGCCCCACAGATACGCAGTATTTT | CATRGGPTDTQYF | TRBV19 | TRBD2 | - | TRBJ2-3
TGTGCCAGCAGTCCTCAGGGTAACTATGGCTACACCTTC | CASSPQGNYGYTF | TRBV6-6 | - | - | TRBJ1-2
TGCGCCAGCAGGGTGGGGGACAGCTCCTACGAGCAGTACTTC | CASRVGDSSYEQYF | TRBV5-1 | TRBD1 | - | TRBJ2-7
TGCAGCGTGGCCCCAGTCGTCTCCTACGAGCAGTACTTC | CSVAPVVSYEQYF | TRBV29-1 | - | - | TRBJ2-7
TGTGCCAGCAGTAGAACGGCGGGGTTGTCGGATACGCAGTATTTT | CASSRTAGLSDTQYF | TRBV5-6 | - | - | TRBJ2-3
TGTGCCAGCAGCTCGGGACAGAATAGCAATCAGCCCCAGCATTTT | CASSSGQNSNQPQHF | TRBV28 | TRBD1 | - | TRBJ1-5
TGTGCCAGCAGCCAAGCGACCCTAGCAGCAGATACGCAGTATTTT | CASSQATLAADTQYF | TRBV4-2 | - | - | TRBJ2-3
TGCGCCAGCAGCACTGGACTAGCGGAGGGCGCCACAGATACGCAGTATTTT | CASSTGLAEGATDTQYF | TRBV5-1 | TRBD2 | - | TRBJ2-3
TGTGCCAGCGGCCCCAGTTGGGGCTCCTACGAGCAGTACTTC | CASGPSWGSYEQYF | TRBV6-6 | - | - | TRBJ2-7
TGTGCCAGCAGCCTCCCCTTTGGAGGCTCCTACGAGCAGTACTTC | CASSLPFGGSYEQYF | TRBV11-2 | - | - | TRBJ2-7
TGCGCCAGCAGCTTGATGACAGGGGATGGCTACACCTTC | CASSLMTGDGYTF | TRBV5-1 | TRBD1 | - | TRBJ1-2
TGTGCCAGCAGCTGGGGCAAACAGGGCAATTCACCCCTCCACTTT | CASSWGKQGNSPLHF | TRBV5-6 | - | - | TRBJ1-6
TGTGCCAGCAGTTTATCGGACAGGAGTCAAAACATTCAGTACTTC | CASSLSDRSQNIQYF | TRBV28 | TRBD1 | - | TRBJ2-4
TGCGCCAGCAGTAGGTGGACTAGCGGCACAGATACGCAGTATTTT | CASSRWTSGTDTQYF | TRBV10-2 | TRBD2 | - | TRBJ2-3
TGCGCCAGCAGCTTGACCAGGGAGTCGGGCGGCTACACCTTC | CASSLTRESGGYTF | TRBV5-1 | - | - | TRBJ1-2